This passage covers 20 T cell receptor beta chains from one sample sequenced in a study of cytomegalovirus exposure and HLA in healthy donors. Amplification used 60 Vbeta primers and 13 Jbeta primers. The data were produced by immunoSEQ multiplex PCR, yet TCRdb's version contains in-frame clones alone and is incomplete. Among some 93,000 clones listed, roughly 60% were seen once. The material sequenced was PBMCs. The receptors were sampled from a boy aged 10-17 years in good health and CMV-seropositive.

The gene calls are TRBV9 and TRBJ2-3; TRBD1 matches at 8 bases. With 3 bases clipped from V and 5 bases from J, the junction kept 2 bases outside the gene matches. Per the germline V gene, CDR1 is SGDLS and CDR2 is YYNGEE. The CDR3 covers 13 residues. The CDR3 here is CASSGTGGDTQYF. As DNA, the CDR3 is TGTGCCAGCAGCGGTACAGGGGGAGATACGCAGTATTTT.

This clone showed up just once. The chain combines TRBV19 with TRBJ2-1; D uncertain. Germline-derived CDR1 and CDR2 are LNHDA and SQIVND (reference sequence). V was clipped by 5 bases and J by 9 bases, with 20 bases between them. The CDR3 covers 15 residues. CDR3 DNA: TGTGCCAGTAGTCTGAACCCCGACCGGGTTTCTGAGCAGTTCTTC. It specifies CASSLNPDRVSEQFF.

A single count supports this clone. The gene calls are TRBV5-6 and TRBJ2-7; 8 bases match TRBD1. Germline V lookup: CDR1 SGHDT, CDR2 YYEEEE. The length of the CDR3 is 14 residues. Trimming took 2 bases from V and 5 from J; bases not matched to a gene: 6. The CDR3: CASSLQGGQDEQYF. CDR3 coding DNA: TGTGCCAGCAGCTTACAGGGGGGTCAGGACGAGCAGTACTTC. Full variable domain (outside the CDR3, taken from reference TRBV5-6 and TRBJ2-7): DAGVTQSPTHLIKTRGQQVTLRCSPKSGHDTVSWYQQALGQGPQFIFQYYEEEERQRGNFPDRFSGHQFPNYSSELNVNALLLGDSALYLCASSLQGGQDEQYFGPGTRLTVT.

The gene calls are TRBV11-2 and TRBJ2-7, with TRBD2 identical over 8 bases. The V segment lost 1 base and the J segment 3 bases; nucleotides outside the gene matches: 2. CDR1 and CDR2 from the germline V gene are SGHAT and FQNNGV. The CDR3 has 14 residues. CDR3 bases: TGTGCCAGCAGCTTAGGTACTAGCGGCTACGAGCAGTACTTC. This sequence encodes CASSLGTSGYEQYF. The variable domain in full, completed from reference TRBV11-2 and TRBJ2-7, reads EAGVAQSPRYKIIEKRQSVAFWCNPISGHATLYWYQQILGQGPKLLIQFQNNGVVDDSQLPKDRFSAERLKGVDSTLKIQPAKLEDSAVYLCASSLGTSGYEQYFGPGTRLTVT.

The chain recombines TRBV19 with TRBJ1-1; D not certain. V gave up 3 bases and J gave up 2 bases, with 7 bases separating them. This CDR3 comprises 13 residues. Germline V gene lookup returns CDR1 LNHDA and CDR2 SQIVND (reference sequence). The CDR3: CASSIVANTEAFF. The DNA of the CDR3 is TGTGCCAGTAGTATCGTAGCTAACACTGAAGCTTTCTTT.

The CDR3 spells CASSFNRGETQYF. The CDR3 nucleotides are TGTGCCAGCAGCTTTAACAGGGGAGAGACCCAGTACTTC. This chain joins TRBV7-2 and TRBJ2-5, with 7 bases aligning to TRBD1. Germline values: CDR1 SGHTA, CDR2 FQGNSA. The CDR3 consists of 13 residues. The J segment lost 4 bases and the V segment lost 3 bases, leaving 2 bases of the junction unmatched.

This chain connects TRBV4-3 to TRBJ2-2, with 12 nucleotides matching TRBD2. CDR1 and CDR2 (germline): LGHNA, YSLEER. This CDR3 has 17 residues. The junction had 10 bases not matched to a gene; V was cut back by 2 bases and J by 9 bases. CDR3 residues: CASSQSGTSGSVRELFF. The CDR3 nucleotides read TGCGCCAGCAGCCAATCCGGGACTAGCGGGTCCGTCCGGGAGCTGTTTTTT.

There are a few counts of this clone. J is TRBJ1-1 and V is TRBV5-1, with 7 nucleotides matching TRBD1. This CDR3 comprises 14 residues. After removal of 4 bases from V and 5 bases from J, the junction contained 8 bases not matched to a gene. Germline CDR1 and CDR2: SGHRS and YFSETQ. CDR3 region: CASSARQGGTEAFF. CDR3 in DNA: TGCGCCAGCAGCGCCCGACAGGGAGGTACTGAAGCTTTCTTT.

J is TRBJ1-2 and V is TRBV28, with 10 bases aligning to TRBD1. From germline, CDR1 is MDHEN and CDR2 SYDVKM. This CDR3 is 16 amino acids long. V trimming: 5 bases; J trimming: 7 bases; junction bases outside the gene matches: 13. The CDR3 DNA follows: TGTGCCAGCAGTCCTACCTGGGGACAGGGGATATCTGGCTACACCTTC. Protein: CASSPTWGQGISGYTF.

This chain connects TRBV19 to TRBJ1-4; D gene ambiguous. The CDR3 totals 15 residues. Trimming left V 5 bases short and J 4 bases short, with 14 bases between. Germline loops: CDR1 LNHDA, CDR2 SQIVND (reference sequence). The CDR3 region is CASSLGGSLNEKLFF. In nucleotides, the CDR3 is TGTGCCAGTAGTTTGGGTGGTAGCCTTAATGAAAAACTGTTTTTT.

This clone was found a few times. The V call is TRBV6-1, the J call TRBJ1-2, with D perhaps TRBD1 (5 bases). The V and J ends lost 3 bases and 1 base respectively, with 6 bases between them. CDR1 and CDR2 (germline): MNHNS, SASEGT. The CDR3 is made up of 13 amino acids. CDR3 nucleotides: TGTGCCAGCAGTGACAGGGTTAACTATGGCTACACCTTC. This encodes CASSDRVNYGYTF.

This chain links TRBV19 with TRBJ1-1; D uncertain. CDR3 size: 14 residues. Germline CDR1 and CDR2: LNHDA and SQIVND (reference sequence). V lost 1 base and J lost 1, with 7 bases in between. CDR3 in DNA: TGTGCCAGTAGTATAGTACGGTCGAACACTGAAGCTTTCTTT. Protein product: CASSIVRSNTEAFF.

To note about this clone: Other DNA sequences in this specimen translate into the identical CDR3. This chain joins TRBV5-1 and TRBJ2-7, with D tentatively TRBD2 (6 bases). This CDR3 is 12 amino acids long. CDR1 and CDR2 from the germline V gene are SGHRS and YFSETQ. V shed 0 bases and J shed 7 bases, with 8 bases lying between them. CDR3 sequence: CASSLAGGEQYF. The CDR3 coding sequence is TGCGCCAGCAGCTTGGCCGGGGGTGAGCAGTACTTC.

The chain uses TRBV29-1 and TRBJ2-5; 9 nucleotides line up with TRBD2. The end of the DNA aligns better with TRBJ2-7, so the J call may be wrong. Germline loops: CDR1 SQVTM, CDR2 ANQGSEA. This CDR3 is built from 16 residues. CDR3 residues: CSVRLAGSSSSYEQYF. DNA of the CDR3: TGCAGCGTTCGGCTAGCGGGGAGCTCGAGCTCCTACGAGCAGTACTTC.

The sample holds a few counts of this clone. This chain connects TRBV7-9 to TRBJ2-2, with D possibly TRBD2 on 7 matching bases. Germline lookup yields CDR1 SEHNR and CDR2 FQNEAQ (reference sequence). Trimming took 1 base from V and 4 from J, leaving 10 bases between them. This CDR3 has 15 amino acids. The CDR3: CASSLVGGPTGELFF. The CDR3 coding sequence is TGTGCCAGCAGCTTAGTGGGGGGGCCCACCGGGGAGCTGTTTTTT. The variable domain in full, with the rest retrieved from reference TRBV7-9 and TRBJ2-2, is DTGVSQNPRHKITKRGQNVTFRCDPISEHNRLYWYRQTLGQGPEFLTYFQNEAQLEKSRLLSDRFSAERPKGSFSTLEIQRTEQGDSAMYLCASSLVGGPTGELFFGEGSRLTVL.

The chain uses TRBV30 and TRBJ2-7; possibly TRBD2 for D (5 bases). This CDR3 is 12 amino acids long. Germline loops: CDR1 GTSNPN, CDR2 SVGIG (reference sequence). Trimming pared 3 bases from V and 11 bases from J, leaving 17 bases between. This CDR3 reads CAWSNEGLEEYF. The CDR3 nucleotides are TGTGCCTGGAGCAATGAGGGCCTAGAGGAGTACTTC. Full variable domain (missing parts from reference TRBV30 and TRBJ2-7): SQTIHQWPATLVQPVGSPLSLECTVEGTSNPNLYWYRQAAGRGLQLLFYSVGIGQISSEVPQNLSASRPQDRQFILSSKKLLLSDSGFYLCAWSNEGLEEYFGPGTRLTVT.

This clone was counted a single time. Here the CDR3 reads CASSPRSSYNEQFF. In nucleotides, the CDR3 is TGTGCTAGTTCCCCGAGGAGCTCCTACAATGAGCAGTTCTTC. The genes are TRBV12-5 and TRBJ2-1; D is ambiguous. Trimming shortened V by 8 bases and J by 0 bases, and 11 bases separated the two germline ends. This CDR3 has 14 residues. Germline loops: CDR1 LGHNT, CDR2 FRNRAP.

In DNA, the CDR3 is TGTGCCAGCAGCGGGGAAGGGGCCTACGAGCAGTACTTC. Translated: CASSGEGAYEQYF. The rearrangement uses TRBV7-9 and TRBJ2-7; TRBD1 might be the D (5 bases). CDR3 length: 13 amino acids. Trimming pared 5 bases from V and 2 bases from J, leaving 10 bases between. CDR1 and CDR2 (germline): SEHNR, FQNEAQ (reference sequence).

The V and J genes are TRBV7-9 and TRBJ2-5, with 9 bases aligning to TRBD1. In germline, CDR1 is SEHNR, CDR2 FQNEAQ (reference sequence). The CDR3 has 16 residues. V was pared by 3 bases and J by 6 bases, with 11 bases of the junction left unmatched. As DNA, the CDR3 is TGTGCCAGCAGCTTTTCCTTCCAGGGACAGGGTCAGACCCAGTACTTC. It yields the protein CASSFSFQGQGQTQYF.

This clone has more than one count but fewer than ten. The rearrangement uses TRBV27 and TRBJ1-2; 7 positions match TRBD1. With 4 bases clipped from V and 5 bases from J, the junction kept 7 bases outside the gene matches. CDR3 length equals 14 residues. The germline gives CDR1 MNHEY, CDR2 SMNVEV (reference sequence). The CDR3 loop reads CASSSEGTDYGYTF. Here the CDR3 DNA reads TGTGCCAGCAGTTCGGAGGGGACAGATTATGGCTACACCTTC.